This T cell receptor (beta chain) was retrieved from a study of shared clonotypes between healthy human individuals. Data came from immunoSEQ multiplex PCR; TCRdb stores just in-frame clones and leaves some out. The table records 400,000 to 500,000 clones, over 65% of them present only once. Sample: PBMCs. The clonotype comes from a woman between 40 and 55 years old in good health. Some clones in this sample may be carry-over from other donors' samples.

The CDR3, as DNA: TGTGCCTGGAAAGGACAGGGTAGCTACGAGCAGTACTTC. Amino acids: CAWKGQGSYEQYF. The chain employs TRBV30 and TRBJ2-7; 8 positions agree with TRBD1. Trimming removed 4 bases from V and 3 bases from J; junction bases left unmatched: 5. The V gene's germline CDR1 is GTSNPN and CDR2 SVGIG (reference sequence). This CDR3 has 13 residues.